The sequence of this T cell receptor (beta chain) was determined in a study of T cells in Graves' hyperthyroidism and ophthalmopathy (dated by TCRdb to between 2017 and 2020). In terms of the full investigation: Peripheral blood samples were taken at initial diagnosis, before any treatment was given. TCR V-J signatures able to tell the groups apart were searched for in a discovery cohort of 100 or so patients, of whom 40 to 45 had Graves' ophthalmopathy and roughly 58 had stable Graves' hyperthyroidism. Whether ophthalmopathy could be predicted prospectively was tested in an independent validation cohort made up of approximately 19 hyperthyroidism patients plus 17 patients who later progressed to ophthalmopathy. The 90 to 100 discovery patients were randomly divided into training and test sets at a 7:3 ratio. In addition, the study compared T-cell repertoires in thyroid tissue and in blood from five to seven Graves' hyperthyroidism patients. After sampling, hyperthyroidism patients received methimazole starting at 30 mg daily, and ophthalmopathy patients received high-dose intravenous methylprednisolone. The paper reports TCR Vbeta CDR3 sequencing of fewer than 150 peripheral blood samples: approximately 43 ophthalmopathy, 70 to 85 hyperthyroidism and around 17 progressor patients. What the authors observed across the whole study: In validation, progression to ophthalmopathy was predicted by the model with around 70% sensitivity and 72% to 85% specificity, a median of approximately 6.5 months before onset. No statistical method was used to set the sample size in advance, and investigators knew the group allocation. Blood samples also contained most of the expanded thyroid clonotypes (frequency above 0.001), which suggests that blood repertoires may reflect thyroid immune responses. Ophthalmopathy was separated from stable hyperthyroidism by a 13 V-J signature model, with approximately 89% sensitivity and about 81% specificity obtained in cross-validation and 80%/75% obtained in testing.

Its CDR3 holds 13 amino acids, cysteine through phenylalanine. Kept here is only the CDR3 DNA, which spans 39 bases and is read in frame from base 1. The germline V gene (reference sequence) supplies CDR1 SEHNR and CDR2 FQNEAQ. The trim is 1 base for V and 9 bases for J, with a gap of 12 bases between the germline ends. TCR beta CDR3 regions were amplified from RNA transcripts. For the first round of RT-PCR on the TCR CDR3, the HTBI primer set was used together with the Qiagen OneStep RT-PCR kit. Libraries were constructed in a second round of multiplex PCR, after which size selection and purification were performed. Paired-end sequencing of the libraries was performed with 100 bp reads on an Illumina HiSeq2000. In the source study's methods: Raw data were processed with SOAPnuke, discarding reads with adapters, uncalled bases, mean Phred below 15, or no exact constant-primer or identifier match. COPE v1.2.5 was used to merge the high-quality paired reads, and each unique nucleotide sequence was defined as a clonotype. MiTCR v1.1 was used to align clonotypes to the IMGT TRBV, TRBD and TRBJ reference segments. The analysis was restricted to V-J combinations with a frequency above 0.0001, which together covered about 99% of the repertoires. A TCS score was defined as the ratio of F50 (clonal expansion) to E x V (chaos), with BLOSUM62-based TCRdist applied between CDR3 peptides within each V-J. Welch's t-statistics and random forest reduced just over 500 V-J features to about 12, which were used in a naive Bayes classifier (R e1071). TCRdb ran its own pipeline on the public reads, namely fastp trimming at Q25 and MiXCR clone calling, and kept in-frame beta chains. Merged by CDR3 protein, the rows form single entries marked with the most common genes and DNA. The V and J calls shown here were made by TCRdb, not taken from the authors' results. This sample holds fewer than 450,000 distinct CDR3 sequences; roughly 20% were observed only once. Around two fifths of the sample is taken by the ten largest.

Ophthalmopathy patients had moderately to severely active disease, with a Clinical Activity Score of 3 or more, a NOSPECS grade of 4 or more, and a disease duration of less than 3 months. Any patient with an uncontrolled infection, another autoimmune disease, pregnancy or lactation was excluded. Diagnoses were established on the basis of clinical symptoms, serum thyroxine and TRAb, thyroid ultrasound, and orbital computed tomography. Ficoll-Paque density gradient centrifugation was used to isolate PBMCs from 10 ml of fresh peripheral blood. Trizol reagent was used to extract total RNA, and RNA quality was then checked on an Agilent 2100 Bioanalyzer. This clonotype has a handful of counts. The clone's antigen remains unknown. No base-level quality is on record; no much larger clone is a single base apart.

Sequencing was carried out using blood. The chain was built from TRBV7-9 and TRBJ1-2, with TRBD1 as a weak D call on 5 bases. The source is a man between 18 and 35 years old with Graves' ophthalmopathy. CDR3 protein: CASSLETEGSYTF. The nucleotide sequence is TGTGCCAGCAGCTTAGAGACGGAGGGGAGCTACACCTTC.